The entry below gives a single T cell receptor (beta chain) sequence along with its context. In the source study's methods: Reference gene primer amplification gave nucleated cell count estimates. Clones were sequenced by immunoSEQ multiplex PCR, and TCRdb holds only the in-frame ones, with some missing. That table supplies the V and J calls and clone size; D and trimming were determined from the DNA. The table lists about 60,000 clones, about 86% of them singletons. The data were taken from a study of blood T cell repertoires in COVID-19. Whole-study context: Sites across the United States, Italy and Spain contributed samples from acute and convalescent COVID-19. Nucleic acid was either cDNA or gDNA, and it came from T cells, B-cell-depleted T cells, or PBMCs.

The germline CDR1 and CDR2 sequences are LGHDT and YNNKEL (reference sequence). The CDR3 has 15 residues. V dropped 0 bases and J dropped 1 base, with 9 bases sitting between them. Material: peripheral blood. The V gene is TRBV3-1 (or the pseudogene TRBV3-2), the J gene TRBJ1-1, with D perhaps TRBD1 (5 bases). The receptor was isolated from a man in his forties with acute or convalescent COVID-19. DNA of the CDR3: TGTGCCAGCAGCCAAGACAGGGTCGCGAACACTGAAGCTTTCTTT. It translates to CASSQDRVANTEAFF.